Listed here are 23 T cell receptor beta chains from one sample, sequenced in a study of a mutant IDH1 vaccine in newly diagnosed glioma. Assay: immunoSEQ multiplex PCR; the TCRdb copy retains only in-frame clones and omits some. The profile shows fewer than 50,000 clones, just under 95% of them singletons. Regarding time point: baseline, week 1 (first vaccination visit). Treatment denoted: pre-vaccination baseline after standard-of-care therapy. The sample in question was PBMCs, obtained from a glioma patient treated with radiotherapy, temozolomide or both. These receptors originate from a man between 18 and 29 years old with glioma.

This clone was seen a handful of times. This chain uses TRBV29-1 with TRBJ1-1, with D hard to call. The CDR3 extends over 12 amino acids. CDR1 is SQVTM, CDR2 ANQGSEA, per germline. V was cut by 8 bases and J by 0 bases, with 10 bases left in between. CDR3: CSCLTMNTEAFF. The CDR3 DNA follows: TGCAGCTGCCTCACAATGAACACTGAAGCTTTCTTT.

The chain is built from TRBV4-3 and TRBJ2-7; 7 positions agree with TRBD2. V trimming: 0 bases; J trimming: 2 bases; junction bases outside the gene matches: 7. CDR1 LGHNA and CDR2 YSLEER come from the germline V gene. The CDR3 covers 16 residues. CDR3 sequence: CASSQDRASGAYEQYF. The CDR3 nucleotides are TGCGCCAGCAGCCAAGATCGGGCTAGCGGAGCCTACGAGCAGTACTTC.

The V and J genes are TRBV7-8 and TRBJ2-7; 11 bases fit TRBD2. J was trimmed by 7 bases and V by 1 base; bases with no gene match: 15. Germline V lookup: CDR1 SGHVS, CDR2 FQNEAQ. The CDR3 sequence is 18 residues long. Here the CDR3 reads CASSLGKGLAGGQGEQYF. DNA for the CDR3: TGTGCCAGCAGCTTAGGGAAGGGGCTAGCGGGAGGCCAGGGGGAGCAGTACTTC.

This rearrangement joins TRBV10-3 to TRBJ1-1; D not certain. This CDR3 comprises 12 residues. Trimming took off 8 bases at V and 3 bases at J, with 10 bases between the two ends. The germline gives CDR1 ENHRY, CDR2 SYGVKD. Written as DNA, the CDR3 is TGTGCCATCGGCCGCCCAGACACTGAAGCTTTCTTT. Translation gives CAIGRPDTEAFF.

The V and J genes are TRBV29-1 and TRBJ2-7; no clear D. The CDR3 spans 12 residues. Trimming shortened V by 4 bases and J by 0 bases, and 7 bases separated the two germline ends. Germline assignment: CDR1 SQVTM and CDR2 ANQGSEA. The CDR3 DNA is TGCAGCGTTGCTCGGAGCTCCTACGAGCAGTACTTC. Encoded protein: CSVARSSYEQYF.

This clone has only one observation. The chain is built from TRBV4-1 and TRBJ2-1, with D possibly being TRBD1 or TRBD2 (5 bases each). The CDR3 runs 17 residues. Germline V gene lookup returns CDR1 MGHRA and CDR2 YSYEKL. Trimming shortened V by 0 bases and J by 0 bases, and 12 bases separated the two germline ends. The chain's CDR3 is CASSQDRGTSSYNEQFF. CDR3 coding DNA: TGCGCCAGCAGCCAAGATAGAGGGACGAGCTCCTACAATGAGCAGTTCTTC.

The rearrangement links TRBV19 to TRBJ2-5; no reliable D call. The CDR3 covers 13 residues. V shed 4 bases and J shed 2 bases, with 8 bases lying between them. CDR1 and CDR2 from the germline V gene are LNHDA and SQIVND (reference sequence). DNA for the CDR3: TGTGCCAGTAGTAGGTCCTGGCAAGAGACCCAGTACTTC. This translates into CASSRSWQETQYF.

The V gene is TRBV30, the J gene TRBJ2-2; D could derive from TRBD1 or TRBD2 (6 bases each). V was cut by 4 bases and J by 6 bases, with 12 bases left in between. Germline CDR1 and CDR2: GTSNPN and SVGIG (reference sequence). There are 13 residues in the CDR3. CDR3 protein: CAWIRRGAGELFF. Written as DNA, the CDR3 is TGTGCCTGGATTCGAAGGGGGGCCGGGGAGCTGTTTTTT.

The V call is TRBV4-3, the J call TRBJ2-7; 8 nucleotides agree with TRBD1. V gave up 1 base and J gave up 0 bases; unmatched junction bases: 2. The CDR3 is made up of 15 amino acids. Germline assignment: CDR1 LGHNA and CDR2 YSLEER. CDR3 amino acids: CASSQGTGGSYEQYF. CDR3 sequence (DNA): TGCGCCAGCAGCCAAGGTACAGGGGGCTCCTACGAGCAGTACTTC.

The V call is TRBV7-9, the J call TRBJ1-3, with 7 bases matching TRBD1. Trimming removed 0 bases from V and 4 bases from J; junction bases left unmatched: 6. From germline, CDR1 is SEHNR and CDR2 FQNEAQ (reference sequence). The CDR3 contains 16 residues. CDR3 sequence reads: CASSLAQGVRGNTIYF. CDR3 DNA: TGTGCCAGCAGCTTAGCCCAGGGGGTACGGGGAAACACCATATATTTT.

The genes are TRBV4-3 and TRBJ1-1; D gene uncertain. This CDR3 comprises 14 residues. Germline CDR1 and CDR2: LGHNA and YSLEER. Trimming removed 1 base from V and 2 bases from J, with 8 bases in between. CDR3 bases: TGCGCCAGCAGCCAAGGGGCTACTAACACTGAAGCTTTCTTT. Translation: CASSQGATNTEAFF.

The J gene is TRBJ2-5, the V gene TRBV6-5; 13 positions match TRBD2. Germline V gene lookup returns CDR1 MNHEY and CDR2 SVGAGI. The CDR3 contains 16 residues. The junction had 3 bases not matched to a gene; V was cut back by 4 bases and J by 1 base. Here the CDR3 DNA reads TGTGCCAGCAGTTCGGGACTAGCGGGAATCCAAGAGACCCAGTACTTC. Its translation is CASSSGLAGIQETQYF.

CDR3 region: CASSQDRGSYEQYF. The CDR3 nucleotides are TGTGCCAGCTCACAAGACAGGGGGTCTTACGAGCAGTACTTC. This chain connects TRBV18 to TRBJ2-7, with 9 bases fitting TRBD1. The V segment lost 4 bases and the J segment 4 bases; nucleotides outside the gene matches: 5. Looked up from germline, CDR1 is KGHSH and CDR2 is LQKENI. This CDR3 is 14 amino acids long.

This rearrangement joins TRBV29-1 to TRBJ2-7, with TRBD2 matching over 7 bases. The V gene end was trimmed by 6 bases and the J gene end by 5 bases; junction bases not matched to a gene: 7. Germline V gene data show CDR1 as SQVTM and CDR2 as ANQGSEA. The CDR3 is 12 amino acids. The CDR3 here is CSVPGRGDEQYF. DNA for the CDR3: TGCAGCGTACCCGGACGGGGGGACGAGCAGTACTTC.

The chain uses TRBV6-6 and TRBJ2-7; D remains ambiguous. The germline gives CDR1 MNHNY, CDR2 SVGAGI (reference sequence). V was clipped by 6 bases and J by 3 bases, with 6 bases between them. This CDR3 region has 11 residues. This CDR3 reads CASRKGYEQYF. The DNA for the CDR3 is TGTGCCAGCAGAAAAGGCTACGAGCAGTACTTC.

V usage is TRBV7-6 and J usage is TRBJ1-1, with 7 bases fitting TRBD1. The CDR3 is 14 residues long. Germline V gene sequence: CDR1 SGHVS, CDR2 FNYEAQ. V dropped 7 bases and J dropped 0; count of bases not matched to a gene: 5. CDR3 loop: CASIPGGVNTEAFF. For the CDR3, the DNA is TGTGCCAGCATACCAGGGGGAGTGAACACTGAAGCTTTCTTT.

V is TRBV4-3 and J is TRBJ2-2; a weak D match, TRBD1 (5 bases). The CDR3 spans 14 residues. Trimming removed 6 bases from V and 1 base from J, with 9 bases in between. Germline assignment: CDR1 LGHNA and CDR2 YSLEER. DNA of the CDR3: TGCGCCAGCAGACAGGCAAGGAACACCGGGGAGCTGTTTTTT. Residues: CASRQARNTGELFF.

This chain links TRBV2 with TRBJ1-4; no firm D call. CDR3 size: 13 residues. Germline V gene sequence: CDR1 SNHLY, CDR2 FYNNEI. V was shortened by 3 bases and J by 8 bases, with 10 bases between the two germline ends. CDR3 in amino acids: CASSDQNQEKLFF. In DNA form, the CDR3 reads TGTGCCAGCAGTGATCAGAATCAAGAAAAACTGTTTTTT. The whole variable domain, remainder taken from reference TRBV2 and TRBJ1-4, is EPEVTQTPSHQVTQMGQEVILRCVPISNHLYFYWYRQILGQKVEFLVSFYNNEISEKSEIFDDQFSVERPDGSNFTLKIRSTKLEDSAMYFCASSDQNQEKLFFGSGTQLSVL.

V and J are TRBV5-1 and TRBJ1-2; 9 bases map to TRBD1. Germline CDR1 is SGHRS and CDR2 is YFSETQ. The CDR3 totals 15 residues. J lost 7 bases, V lost 4 bases, and 11 bases had no gene match. The CDR3, as DNA: TGCGCCAGCAGCAGTGGACAGGGGAATTGGGGTGGCTACACCTTC. It specifies CASSSGQGNWGGYTF.

The chain has TRBV7-8 and TRBJ2-5; D ambiguous. The germline V gene has CDR1 SGHVS and CDR2 FQNEAQ. The CDR3 runs to 13 residues. Trimming stripped 3 bases from V and 3 bases from J, with 8 bases between. CDR3 region: CASSFLGEETQYF. The CDR3 coding sequence is TGTGCCAGCAGCTTTCTGGGCGAAGAGACCCAGTACTTC. The full variable domain, with the rest looked up from reference TRBV7-8 and TRBJ2-5, is GAGVSQSPRYKVAKRGQDVALRCDPISGHVSLFWYQQALGQGPEFLTYFQNEAQLDKSGLPSDRFFAERPEGSVSTLKIQRTQQEDSAVYLCASSFLGEETQYFGPGTRLLVL.

V usage is TRBV30 and J usage is TRBJ2-1, with D maybe TRBD1 (5 bases). V lost 0 bases and J 9 bases, leaving 18 bases between the germline ends. This CDR3 comprises 15 residues. The V gene's germline CDR1 is GTSNPN and CDR2 SVGIG (reference sequence). This CDR3 reads CAWSVRDSLRGEQFF. The CDR3 nucleotides are TGTGCCTGGAGTGTACGAGACAGCCTGCGAGGTGAGCAGTTCTTC.

The V call is TRBV30, the J call TRBJ1-2; TRBD1 matches at 9 bases. CDR3 length: 13 residues. J was trimmed by 5 bases and V by 5 bases; bases with no gene match: 6. CDR1 and CDR2 from the germline V gene are GTSNPN and SVGIG (reference sequence). The CDR3 here is CAWWDRVGYGYTF. CDR3 in DNA: TGTGCCTGGTGGGACAGGGTGGGTTATGGCTACACCTTC. Using reference TRBV30 and TRBJ1-2 for the parts outside the CDR3, the full variable domain is SQTIHQWPATLVQPVGSPLSLECTVEGTSNPNLYWYRQAAGRGLQLLFYSVGIGQISSEVPQNLSASRPQDRQFILSSKKLLLSDSGFYLCAWWDRVGYGYTFGSGTRLTVV.

J is TRBJ2-7 and V is TRBV10-3, with 13 bases fitting TRBD2. Trimming at V came to 8 bases and at J to 5 bases, leaving 12 bases not matched to a gene. The CDR3 spans 16 residues. CDR1 ENHRY and CDR2 SYGVKD come from the germline V gene. CDR3: CAIGWTSGGYFDEQYF. The CDR3 region has the DNA TGTGCCATCGGATGGACTAGCGGGGGATATTTCGACGAGCAGTACTTC.